These 20 T cell receptor beta chains share one sample of origin, sequenced in a study of shared clonotypes between healthy human individuals. Generated by immunoSEQ multiplex PCR, the TCRdb table keeps only in-frame clones and is missing some. The top ten clones hold approximately 1.8% of a sample with under 750,000 clones, around 77% of them seen once. Sequenced sample: memory CD4+ T cells sorted from blood. Noted subset: CD45RA-negative fraction. All receptors come from a woman in her twenties or thirties in good health.

This chain connects TRBV5-1 to TRBJ2-1; D unresolved. Between the trimmed V and J ends, which lost 0 bases and 5 bases, there was a span of 9 bases. CDR1 is SGHRS, CDR2 YFSETQ, per germline. The CDR3 runs to 14 residues. CDR3 sequence reads: CASSLEHPDNEQFF. CDR3 nucleotides: TGCGCCAGCAGCTTGGAGCACCCGGACAATGAGCAGTTCTTC.

The genes are TRBV2 and TRBJ2-7; 9 nucleotides align to TRBD1. From germline, CDR1 is SNHLY and CDR2 FYNNEI. CDR3 length: 14 residues. Trimming removed 9 bases from V and 5 bases from J; junction bases left unmatched: 11. CDR3: CASDRDRVLHEQYF. The CDR3 nucleotides are TGTGCCAGTGACCGGGACAGGGTCCTTCACGAGCAGTACTTC.

The rearrangement links TRBV27 to TRBJ2-1; D is unresolved. The CDR3 extends over 13 amino acids. V was clipped by 5 bases and J by 8 bases, with 13 bases between them. CDR1 MNHEY and CDR2 SMNVEV come from the germline V gene (reference sequence). The CDR3 DNA reads as TGTGCCAGCAGTCCCCGACCTTTCTATGAGCAGTTCTTC. Its translation is CASSPRPFYEQFF.

This clone came up a few times. This same CDR3 is encoded by further DNA sequences in the sample. V gene TRBV5-1 combines with J gene TRBJ2-1, with D possibly TRBD2 on 6 matching bases. Trimming pared 5 bases from V and 4 bases from J, leaving 16 bases between. CDR1 and CDR2 (germline): SGHRS, YFSETQ. This CDR3 comprises 15 residues. CDR3 bases: TGCGCCAGCAGTCTGGATAGCGGAGAATACAATGAGCAGTTCTTC. Encoded protein: CASSLDSGEYNEQFF.

The genes are TRBV6-1 and TRBJ2-1; TRBD2 aligns across 11 bases. The CDR3 has 16 residues. Trimming removed 0 bases from V and 5 bases from J; junction bases left unmatched: 3. The germline CDR1 and CDR2 sequences are MNHNS and SASEGT. The CDR3 spells CASSEAGTSGDNEQFF. As DNA, the CDR3 is TGTGCCAGCAGTGAAGCGGGGACTAGCGGAGACAATGAGCAGTTCTTC.

This clone has only one observation. The chain recombines TRBV7-9 with TRBJ2-7; no clear D. CDR1 and CDR2 (germline): SEHNR, FQNEAQ (reference sequence). The CDR3 extends over 14 amino acids. Trimming left V 3 bases short and J 6 bases short, with 15 bases between. CDR3 residues: CASSFIAVGREQYF. CDR3 DNA: TGTGCCAGCAGCTTTATTGCGGTAGGTCGCGAGCAGTACTTC.

This clone appeared once. Given a much more abundant clone one base away, this may be a read error. The CDR3 sequence is CSAIPAYEQYF. The CDR3 DNA is TGCAGTGCTATCCCAGCCTACGAGCAGTACTTC. The J gene is TRBJ2-7, the V gene TRBV20-1, with unresolved D. Germline assignment: CDR1 DFQATT and CDR2 SNEGSKA (reference sequence). Trimming left V 4 bases short and J 2 bases short, with 6 bases between. The CDR3 sequence is 11 residues long.

J is TRBJ2-1 and V is TRBV27; 8 nucleotides align to TRBD1. The CDR3 has 13 amino acids. The V gene end was trimmed by 5 bases and the J gene end by 8 bases; junction bases not matched to a gene: 5. Germline CDR1 and CDR2: MNHEY and SMNVEV (reference sequence). The CDR3 region has the DNA TGTGCCAGCAGTCGACAGGGGAGGTATGAGCAGTTCTTC. This translates into CASSRQGRYEQFF.

This clone was seen more than once but under ten times. V usage is TRBV5-1 and J usage is TRBJ2-1, with D possibly TRBD2 on 6 matching bases. Germline CDR1 and CDR2: SGHRS and YFSETQ. V was cut by 0 bases and J by 2 bases, with 9 bases left in between. The CDR3 runs 15 residues. CDR3 nucleotide sequence: TGCGCCAGCAGCTTGGGCGGGATCACCTACAATGAGCAGTTCTTC. This translates into CASSLGGITYNEQFF.

This chain links TRBV19 with TRBJ1-5, with D unresolved. Looked up from germline, CDR1 is LNHDA and CDR2 is SQIVND (reference sequence). Trimming pared 7 bases from V and 0 bases from J, leaving 7 bases between. The CDR3 sequence is 13 residues long. CDR3 region: CASNRYSNQPQHF. In nucleotides, the CDR3 is TGTGCCAGTAATCGGTATAGCAATCAGCCCCAGCATTTT.

The V gene is TRBV11-1, the J gene TRBJ2-7, with D perhaps TRBD2 (6 bases). There are 15 residues in the CDR3. The germline V gene encodes CDR1 SGHAT and CDR2 FQDESV (reference sequence). Trimming cost V 1 base and J 3 bases, with 13 bases left between them. The CDR3 DNA is TGTGCCAGCAGCTTAGGGGAGGCCGCCTACTACGAGCAGTACTTC. The encoded protein is CASSLGEAAYYEQYF.

The rearrangement joins TRBV4-1 to TRBJ2-1; 7 bases are shared with TRBD2. This CDR3 comprises 16 residues. Germline V gives CDR1 MGHRA, CDR2 YSYEKL. Trimming cost V 0 bases and J 6 bases; bases outside gene matches: 8. The DNA of the CDR3 is TGCGCCAGCAGCCAAGAATGGGCTAGCGGTTCCAATGAGCAGTTCTTC. Protein: CASSQEWASGSNEQFF.

The CDR3 bases are TGTGCCAGCAGTGCCCTGGGAGGGACAGGGCTCTCCACCTTC. This sequence encodes CASSALGGTGLSTF. This chain joins TRBV2 and TRBJ1-2, with 9 bases that match TRBD1. J lost 13 bases, V lost 4 bases, and 13 bases had no gene match. The CDR3 length is 14 residues. The germline V gene encodes CDR1 SNHLY and CDR2 FYNNEI.

The chain uses TRBV11-2 and TRBJ2-1, with 9 positions matching TRBD2. CDR3 length: 18 residues. CDR1 and CDR2 (germline): SGHAT, FQNNGV. J gave up 3 bases and V 1 base, and 10 bases lay outside the gene matches. The DNA for the CDR3 is TGTGCCAGCAGCTTAGTTCCGCGGGAGGGCCTATTCTACAATGAGCAGTTCTTC. Its protein is CASSLVPREGLFYNEQFF.

The CDR3 region is CASSLEAVSYEQYF. The CDR3 DNA sequence: TGTGCCAGCAGCTTGGAGGCAGTCTCCTACGAGCAGTACTTC. The gene calls are TRBV5-8 and TRBJ2-7; the D is unclear. V dropped 0 bases and J dropped 0 bases, with 7 bases sitting between them. Germline V gene data show CDR1 as SGHTS and CDR2 as YDEGEE. The CDR3 sequence is 14 residues long. Drawing the rest from reference TRBV5-8 and TRBJ2-7, the complete variable domain is EAGVTQSPTHLIKTRGQQATLRCSPISGHTSVYWYQQALGLGLQFLLWYDEGEERNRGNFPPRFSGRQFPNYSSELNVNALELEDSALYLCASSLEAVSYEQYFGPGTRLTVT.

This chain links TRBV19 with TRBJ1-4, with D maybe TRBD1 (5 bases). This CDR3 has 15 residues. Trimming stripped 0 bases from V and 7 bases from J, with 12 bases between. Germline CDR1 LNHDA, CDR2 SQIVND (reference sequence). CDR3 nucleotide sequence: TGTGCCAGTAGTATAGACCGGGTGAGGGGTGAAAAACTGTTTTTT. Translation gives CASSIDRVRGEKLFF.

The gene calls are TRBV5-1 and TRBJ2-1, with 9 bases that match TRBD1. Losses at the gene ends were 1 base for V and 9 bases for J; bases not matched to a gene: 11. Germline V gene data show CDR1 as SGHRS and CDR2 as YFSETQ. This CDR3 has 16 amino acids. This CDR3 reads CASSLTGTGTRGEQFF. The CDR3 nucleotides read TGCGCCAGCAGCTTGACCGGGACAGGGACAAGGGGTGAGCAGTTCTTC.

The chain recombines TRBV18 with TRBJ1-2, with D uncertain. The CDR3 is 13 residues long. V lost 2 bases to trimming and J lost 3 bases, with 7 bases between them. Germline V CDR1 and CDR2: KGHSH, LQKENI. The CDR3 coding sequence is TGTGCCAGCTCACCAGGGCGGCACTATGGCTACACCTTC. It yields the protein CASSPGRHYGYTF.

This chain uses TRBV5-1 with TRBJ2-1; D perhaps matches TRBD1 (5 bases). CDR3 length: 13 amino acids. Germline CDR1 is SGHRS and CDR2 is YFSETQ. V was shortened by 4 bases and J by 5 bases, with 10 bases between the two germline ends. CDR3 in amino acids: CASSDRPDNEQFF. The DNA for the CDR3 is TGCGCCAGCAGCGACAGACCCGACAATGAGCAGTTCTTC.

The rearrangement links TRBV19 to TRBJ2-3; D perhaps matches TRBD2 (6 bases). V was trimmed by 7 bases and J by 2 bases, leaving 13 bases between them. CDR3 length equals 14 residues. Germline-derived CDR1 and CDR2 are LNHDA and SQIVND (reference sequence). The CDR3 here is CASNDGGNTDTQYF. The DNA of the CDR3 is TGTGCCAGTAACGACGGCGGGAACACAGATACGCAGTATTTT. Full variable domain (remainder filled in from reference TRBV19 and TRBJ2-3): DGGITQSPKYLFRKEGQNVTLSCEQNLNHDAMYWYRQDPGQGLRLIYYSQIVNDFQKGDIAEGYSVSREKKESFPLTVTSAQKNPTAFYLCASNDGGNTDTQYFGPGTRLTVL.